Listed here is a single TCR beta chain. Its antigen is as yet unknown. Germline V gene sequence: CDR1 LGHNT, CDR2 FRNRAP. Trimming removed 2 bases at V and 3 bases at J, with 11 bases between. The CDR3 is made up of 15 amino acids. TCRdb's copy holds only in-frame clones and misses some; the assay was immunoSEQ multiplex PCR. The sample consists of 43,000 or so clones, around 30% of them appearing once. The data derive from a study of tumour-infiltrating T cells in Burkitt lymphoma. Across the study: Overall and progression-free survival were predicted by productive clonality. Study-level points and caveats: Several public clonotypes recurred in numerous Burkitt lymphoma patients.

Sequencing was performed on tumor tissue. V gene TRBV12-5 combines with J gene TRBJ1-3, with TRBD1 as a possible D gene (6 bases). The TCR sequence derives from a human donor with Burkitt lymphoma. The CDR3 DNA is TGTGCTAGTGGTTTGCGGGGGGGCAGTGGAAACACCATATATTTT. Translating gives CASGLRGGSGNTIYF.